This T cell receptor beta chain emerged from a study of T cell changes during pregnancy in multiple sclerosis. Measured with immunoSEQ multiplex PCR; TCRdb has only the in-frame clones, and not every one. The sample holds roughly 64,000 clones; roughly 92% are singletons and the top ten take more than 1.3%. Sequenced material: peripheral blood, taken in the second trimester of pregnancy. The sequence was collected from a female donor with multiple sclerosis, enrolled in a pregnancy study.

CDR3 DNA sequence: TGTGCCAGCAGTAGGTCCCCGAGACAGACCAATTCACCCCTCCACTTT. This encodes CASSRSPRQTNSPLHF. The chain joins TRBV2 to TRBJ1-6; tentative D call: TRBD1 (5 bases). The CDR3 extends over 16 amino acids. Germline CDR1 SNHLY, CDR2 FYNNEI. V lost 5 bases to trimming and J lost 7 bases, with 18 bases between them. Based on the CDR3 plus reference TRBV2 and TRBJ1-6, the full variable domain is EPEVTQTPSHQVTQMGQEVILRCVPISNHLYFYWYRQILGQKVEFLVSFYNNEISEKSEIFDDQFSVERPDGSNFTLKIRSTKLEDSAMYFCASSRSPRQTNSPLHFGNGTRLTVT.